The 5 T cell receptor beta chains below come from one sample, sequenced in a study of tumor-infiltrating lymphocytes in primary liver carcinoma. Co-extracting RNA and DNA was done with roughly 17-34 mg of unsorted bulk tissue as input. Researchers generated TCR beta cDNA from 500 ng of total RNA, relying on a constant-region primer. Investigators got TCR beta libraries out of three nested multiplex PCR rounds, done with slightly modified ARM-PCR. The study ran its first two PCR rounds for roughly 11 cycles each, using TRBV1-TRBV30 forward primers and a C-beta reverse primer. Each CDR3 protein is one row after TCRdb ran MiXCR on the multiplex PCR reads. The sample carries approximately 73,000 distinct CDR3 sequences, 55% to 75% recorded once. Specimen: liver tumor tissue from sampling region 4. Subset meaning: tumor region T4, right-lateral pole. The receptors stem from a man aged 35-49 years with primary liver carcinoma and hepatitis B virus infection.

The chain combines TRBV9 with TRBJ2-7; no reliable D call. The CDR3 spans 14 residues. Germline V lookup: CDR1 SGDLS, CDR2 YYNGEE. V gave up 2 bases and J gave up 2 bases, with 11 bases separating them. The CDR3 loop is CASSVNQKPYEQYF. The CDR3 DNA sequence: TGTGCCAGCAGCGTGAATCAAAAACCCTACGAGCAGTACTTC.

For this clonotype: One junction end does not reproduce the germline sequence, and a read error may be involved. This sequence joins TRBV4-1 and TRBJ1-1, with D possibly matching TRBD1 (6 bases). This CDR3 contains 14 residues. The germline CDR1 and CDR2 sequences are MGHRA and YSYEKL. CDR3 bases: TGCGCTAGCAGAGGGACATTGACGAAGACTGAAGCTTTCTTT. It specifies CASRGTLTKTEAFF.

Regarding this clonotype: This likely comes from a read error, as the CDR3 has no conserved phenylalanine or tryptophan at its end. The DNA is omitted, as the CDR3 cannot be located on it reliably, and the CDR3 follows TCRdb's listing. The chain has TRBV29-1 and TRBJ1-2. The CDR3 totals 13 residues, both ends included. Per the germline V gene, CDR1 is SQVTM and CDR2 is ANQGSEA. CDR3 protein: CSVEDGYGYGYIL.

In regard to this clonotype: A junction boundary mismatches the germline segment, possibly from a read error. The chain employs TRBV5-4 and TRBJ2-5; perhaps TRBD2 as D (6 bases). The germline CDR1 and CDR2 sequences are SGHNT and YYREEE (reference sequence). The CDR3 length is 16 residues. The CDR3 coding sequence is TGTGTCAGCAGCTTAGGAGGGCCGGGGAGCCAAGAGACTCAGTACTTC. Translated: CVSSLGGPGSQETQYF.

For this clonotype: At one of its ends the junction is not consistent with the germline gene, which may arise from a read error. CDR3 nucleotides: TGTGTCAGCAGCTTAGCGTTCGGTCTCCAGGGTTGGAACACTGAAGCTTTCTTT. Protein sequence: CVSSLAFGLQGWNTEAFF. The chain uses TRBV7-9 and TRBJ1-1; maybe TRBD1 (5 bases). The CDR3 has 18 amino acids. Germline-derived CDR1 and CDR2 are SEHNR and FQNEAQ (reference sequence). The entire variable domain, with the rest obtained from reference TRBV7-9 and TRBJ1-1, is as follows: DTGVSQNPRHKITKRGQNVTFRCDPISEHNRLYWYRQTLGQGPEFLTYFQNEAQLEKSRLLSDRFSAERPKGSFSTLEIQRTEQGDSAMYLCVSSLAFGLQGWNTEAFFGQGTRLTVV.